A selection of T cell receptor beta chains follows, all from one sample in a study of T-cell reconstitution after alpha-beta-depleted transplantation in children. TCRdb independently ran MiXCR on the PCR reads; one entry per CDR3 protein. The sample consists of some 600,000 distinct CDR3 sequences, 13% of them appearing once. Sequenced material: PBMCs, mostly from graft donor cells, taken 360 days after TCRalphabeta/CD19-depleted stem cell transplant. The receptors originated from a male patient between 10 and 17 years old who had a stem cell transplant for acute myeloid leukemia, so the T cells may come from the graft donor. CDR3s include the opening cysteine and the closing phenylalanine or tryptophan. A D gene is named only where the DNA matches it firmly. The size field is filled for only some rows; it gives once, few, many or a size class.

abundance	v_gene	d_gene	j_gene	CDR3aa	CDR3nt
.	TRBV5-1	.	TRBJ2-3	CASSSLRPPHTQYF	TGCGCCAGCAGCTCCCTCCGACCACCGCATACGCAGTATTTT
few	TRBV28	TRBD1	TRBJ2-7	CASSFWTGGTPYEQYF	TGTGCCAGCAGTTTCTGGACAGGGGGAACCCCCTACGAGCAGTACTTC
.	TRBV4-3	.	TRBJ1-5	CASSQDYRVGQPQHF	TGCGCCAGCAGCCAAGATTACAGGGTTGGGCAGCCCCAGCATTTT
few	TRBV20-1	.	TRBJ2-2	CSARTYSGTSNTGELFF	TGCAGTGCTAGAACCTACTCCGGGACTTCGAACACCGGGGAGCTGTTTTTT
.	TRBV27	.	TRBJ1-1	CASRINTEAFF	TGTGCCAGCAGGATAAACACTGAAGCTTTCTTT
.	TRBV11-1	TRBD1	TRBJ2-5	CASSSRTGYGETQYF	TGTGCCAGCAGCTCGCGGACAGGGTATGGAGAGACCCAGTACTTC
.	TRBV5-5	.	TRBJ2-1	CASSLVRVGGGEYNEQFF	TGTGCCAGCAGCTTGGTTCGGGTAGGGGGAGGGGAATACAATGAGCAGTTCTTC
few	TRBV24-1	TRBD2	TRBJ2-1	CATSDLKGPSGSGNEQFF	TGTGCCACCAGTGATTTAAAAGGCCCTAGCGGGAGTGGAAATGAGCAGTTCTTC
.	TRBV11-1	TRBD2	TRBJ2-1	CASSLAPTASGYTSSYNEQFF	TGTGCCAGCAGCTTAGCGCCAACGGCTAGCGGGTACACCAGCTCCTACAATGAGCAGTTCTTC
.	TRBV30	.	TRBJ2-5	CAWSVGLAQETQYF	TGTGCCTGGAGTGTAGGGCTCGCCCAAGAGACCCAGTACTTC
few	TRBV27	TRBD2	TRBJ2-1	CASSLLAALRNEQFF	TGTGCCAGCAGTTTGCTAGCGGCACTTCGGAATGAGCAGTTCTTC
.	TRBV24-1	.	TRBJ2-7	CATSESGGTYEQYF	TGTGCCACCAGTGAATCCGGGGGAACCTACGAGCAGTACTTC
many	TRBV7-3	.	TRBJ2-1	CASSLKEVWRDNNEQFF	TGTGCCAGCAGCTTAAAGGAAGTATGGCGGGACAACAATGAGCAGTTCTTC
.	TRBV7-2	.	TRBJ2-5	CASSLSLSQETQYF	TGTGCCAGCAGCTTGTCACTGTCTCAAGAGACCCAGTACTTC
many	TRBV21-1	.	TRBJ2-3	CASSNNVDGDQREGFTDTQYF	TGTGCCAGCAGCAACAACGTGGACGGAGACCAGCGGGAGGGCTTCACAGATACGCAGTATTTT
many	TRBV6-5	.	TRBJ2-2	CASSYIRISRGPGELFF	TGTGCCAGCAGTTACATTCGGATTAGCAGGGGACCCGGGGAGCTGTTTTTT
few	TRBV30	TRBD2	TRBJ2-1	CAWNRGVAGVGYNEQFF	TGTGCCTGGAATCGGGGGGTAGCGGGAGTGGGCTACAATGAGCAGTTCTTC
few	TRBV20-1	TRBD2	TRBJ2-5	CSARDWLAGEGETQYF	TGCAGTGCTAGAGATTGGCTAGCGGGAGAAGGAGAGACCCAGTACTTC
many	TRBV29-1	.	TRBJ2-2	CSVEIGSTGELFF	TGCAGCGTTGAAATCGGCAGTACCGGGGAGCTGTTTTTT
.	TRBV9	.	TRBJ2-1	CASSARAGKGLYNEQFF	TGTGCCAGCAGCGCCCGAGCTGGGAAGGGGCTTTACAATGAGCAGTTCTTC
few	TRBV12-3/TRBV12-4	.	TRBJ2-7	CASPLHPRGGNHEQYF	TGTGCCAGCCCGCTTCACCCCAGGGGCGGAAACCACGAGCAGTACTTC